This entry lists 5 T cell receptor beta chains sequenced from one sample in a study of breast tumors, draining lymph nodes, adjacent tissues. TCRdb passed the multiplex PCR reads through MiXCR, listing each CDR3 protein once. The sample lists nearly 200,000 distinct CDR3 sequences; approximately 33% were seen once. Breast cancer patients provided tissue from their axillary draining lymph nodes. Source material: axillary lymph node tissue. The receptors stem from a female donor with breast cancer. Some clones in this sample may be carry-over from other donors' samples.

In this sample, this clonotype turned up once. The chain combines TRBV2 with TRBJ1-4; 10 bases fit TRBD1. Germline CDR1 is SNHLY and CDR2 is FYNNEI. The CDR3 covers 14 residues. Written as DNA, the CDR3 is TGTGCTATCAAACAGGGACAGGGGAATGAAAAACTGTTTTTT. This translates into CAIKQGQGNEKLFF.

This chain joins TRBV28 and TRBJ2-5; D might be TRBD2 (5 bases). This CDR3 is 14 amino acids long. The V and J ends lost 5 bases and 4 bases respectively, with 14 bases between them. Germline assignment: CDR1 MDHEN and CDR2 SYDVKM. The CDR3 loop reads CASSLGLVRETQYF. CDR3 DNA sequence: TGTGCCAGCAGTCTAGGACTGGTAAGAGAGACCCAGTACTTC.

Many counts were recorded for this clonotype. The V gene is TRBV7-9, the J gene TRBJ2-1; 12 bases agree with TRBD2. The V segment lost 5 bases and the J segment 4 bases; nucleotides outside the gene matches: 6. Looked up from germline, CDR1 is SEHNR and CDR2 is FQNEAQ (reference sequence). The CDR3 has 16 amino acids. The CDR3 spells CASSEGLAGSYNEQFF. In nucleotides, the CDR3 is TGTGCCAGCAGCGAAGGACTAGCGGGAAGTTACAATGAGCAGTTCTTC. Variable domain in full (rest from reference TRBV7-9 and TRBJ2-1): DTGVSQNPRHKITKRGQNVTFRCDPISEHNRLYWYRQTLGQGPEFLTYFQNEAQLEKSRLLSDRFSAERPKGSFSTLEIQRTEQGDSAMYLCASSEGLAGSYNEQFFGPGTRLTVL.

This clonotype occurred many times. The chain couples TRBV7-3 to TRBJ2-5, with TRBD1 identical over 11 bases. The junction had 1 base not matched to a gene; V was cut back by 4 bases and J by 3 bases. Germline V gene sequence: CDR1 SGHTA, CDR2 FQGTGA. The CDR3 extends over 14 amino acids. CDR3 coding DNA: TGTGCCAGCAGCTCGGGACAGGGGGAAGAGACCCAGTACTTC. The encoded protein is CASSSGQGEETQYF.

This clonotype was seen at least ten times. This rearrangement joins TRBV5-1 to TRBJ1-2, with D perhaps matching TRBD1 (6 bases). CDR3 size: 12 residues. CDR1 and CDR2 from the germline V gene are SGHRS and YFSETQ. Trimming removed 1 base from V and 8 bases from J, with 9 bases in between. CDR3 coding DNA: TGCGCCAGCAGCTTGACAGGGAGCGGCTACACCTTC. This translates into CASSLTGSGYTF.